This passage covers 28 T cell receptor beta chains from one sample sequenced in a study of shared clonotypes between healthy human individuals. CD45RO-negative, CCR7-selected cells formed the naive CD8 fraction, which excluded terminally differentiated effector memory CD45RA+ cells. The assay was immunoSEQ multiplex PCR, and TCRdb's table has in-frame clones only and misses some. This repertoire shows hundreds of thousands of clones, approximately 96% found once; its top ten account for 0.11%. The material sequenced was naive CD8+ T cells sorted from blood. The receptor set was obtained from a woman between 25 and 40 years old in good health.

The CDR3 region is CASQDSTRGEAFF. In nucleotides, the CDR3 is TGCGCCAGCCAGGACAGCACGCGAGGTGAAGCTTTCTTT. This chain joins TRBV5-1 and TRBJ1-1; perhaps TRBD1 as D (6 bases). CDR3 length equals 13 residues. Germline CDR1 and CDR2: SGHRS and YFSETQ. Trimming cost V 7 bases and J 7 bases, with 17 bases left between them.

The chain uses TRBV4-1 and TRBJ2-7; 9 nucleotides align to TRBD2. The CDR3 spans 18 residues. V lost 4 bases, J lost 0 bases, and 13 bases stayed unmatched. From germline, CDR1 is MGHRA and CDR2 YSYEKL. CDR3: CASSPPRVGSGSSYEQYF. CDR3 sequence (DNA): TGCGCCAGCAGCCCCCCGAGGGTTGGTAGCGGGAGCTCCTACGAGCAGTACTTC.

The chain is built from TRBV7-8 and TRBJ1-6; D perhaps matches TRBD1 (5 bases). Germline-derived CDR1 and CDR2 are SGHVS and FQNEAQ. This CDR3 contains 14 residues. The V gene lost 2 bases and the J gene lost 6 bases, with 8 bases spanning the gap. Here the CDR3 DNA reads TGTGCCAGCAGCTTAACAGGCCCTAATTCACCCCTCCACTTT. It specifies CASSLTGPNSPLHF. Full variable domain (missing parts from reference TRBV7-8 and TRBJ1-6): GAGVSQSPRYKVAKRGQDVALRCDPISGHVSLFWYQQALGQGPEFLTYFQNEAQLDKSGLPSDRFFAERPEGSVSTLKIQRTQQEDSAVYLCASSLTGPNSPLHFGNGTRLTVT.

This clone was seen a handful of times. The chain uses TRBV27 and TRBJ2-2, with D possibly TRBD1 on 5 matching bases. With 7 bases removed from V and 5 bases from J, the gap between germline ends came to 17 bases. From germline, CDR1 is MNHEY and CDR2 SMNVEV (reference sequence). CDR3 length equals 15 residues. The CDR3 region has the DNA TGTGCCAGCACCAAAGGGGCCAGTCGGACCGGGGAGCTGTTTTTT. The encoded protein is CASTKGASRTGELFF.

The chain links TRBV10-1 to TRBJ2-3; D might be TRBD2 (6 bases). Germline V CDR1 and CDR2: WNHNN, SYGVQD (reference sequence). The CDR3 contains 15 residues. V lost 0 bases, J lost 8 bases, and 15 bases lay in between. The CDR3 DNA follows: TGCGCCAGCAGTGAGTCGGTCGGAGGGCCAGTTACGCAGTATTTT. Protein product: CASSESVGGPVTQYF.

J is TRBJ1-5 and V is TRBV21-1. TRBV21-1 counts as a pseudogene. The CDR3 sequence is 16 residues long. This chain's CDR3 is CASSHVRSGGGQPQHF. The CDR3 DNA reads TGTGCCAGCAGCCACGTGAGGTCAGGGGGAGGGCAGCCCCAGCATTTT.

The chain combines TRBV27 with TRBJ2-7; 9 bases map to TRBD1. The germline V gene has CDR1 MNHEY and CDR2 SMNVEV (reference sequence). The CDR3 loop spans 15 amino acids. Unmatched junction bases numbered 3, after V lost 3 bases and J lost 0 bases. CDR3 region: CASSFSTGGSYEQYF. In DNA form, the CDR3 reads TGTGCCAGCAGTTTCTCGACAGGGGGCTCCTACGAGCAGTACTTC.

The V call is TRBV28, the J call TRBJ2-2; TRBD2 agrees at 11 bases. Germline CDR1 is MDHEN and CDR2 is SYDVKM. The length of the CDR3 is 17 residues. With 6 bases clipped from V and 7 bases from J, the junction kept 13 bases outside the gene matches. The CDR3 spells CASSTIAGGPGGGELFF. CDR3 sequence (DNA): TGTGCCAGCAGCACCATAGCGGGAGGGCCCGGGGGCGGGGAGCTGTTTTTT.

The chain's CDR3 is CASSYYGSEQYF. CDR3 bases: TGTGCCAGCAGCTATTACGGCAGCGAGCAGTACTTC. This chain links TRBV11-2 with TRBJ2-7; D ambiguous. Germline CDR1 reads SGHAT; CDR2 reads FQNNGV. V lost 4 bases, J lost 6 bases, and 10 bases lay in between. This CDR3 comprises 12 residues.

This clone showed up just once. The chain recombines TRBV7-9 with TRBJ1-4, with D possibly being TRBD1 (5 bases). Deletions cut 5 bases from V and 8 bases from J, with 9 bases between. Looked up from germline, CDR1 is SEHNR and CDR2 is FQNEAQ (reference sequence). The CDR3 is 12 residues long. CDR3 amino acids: CASSLWTEKLFF. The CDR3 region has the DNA TGTGCCAGCAGCCTATGGACAGAAAAACTGTTTTTT.

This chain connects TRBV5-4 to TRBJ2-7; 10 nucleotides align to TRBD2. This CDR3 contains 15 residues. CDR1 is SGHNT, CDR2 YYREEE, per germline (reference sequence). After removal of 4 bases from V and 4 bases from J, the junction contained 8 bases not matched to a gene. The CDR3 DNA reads TGTGCCAGCAGCCACGGACTAGCGGTTCCATACGAGCAGTACTTC. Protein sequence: CASSHGLAVPYEQYF.

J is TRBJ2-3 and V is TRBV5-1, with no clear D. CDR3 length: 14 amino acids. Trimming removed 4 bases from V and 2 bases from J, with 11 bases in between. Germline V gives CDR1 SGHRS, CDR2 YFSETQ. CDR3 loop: CASSLVELTDTQYF. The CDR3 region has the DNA TGCGCCAGCAGCCTGGTTGAGCTCACAGATACGCAGTATTTT.

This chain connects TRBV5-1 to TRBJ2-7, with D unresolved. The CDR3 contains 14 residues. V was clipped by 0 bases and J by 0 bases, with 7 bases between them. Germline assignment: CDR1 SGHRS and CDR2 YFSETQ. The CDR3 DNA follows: TGCGCCAGCAGCTTGGGCGCTATCTCCTACGAGCAGTACTTC. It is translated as CASSLGAISYEQYF.

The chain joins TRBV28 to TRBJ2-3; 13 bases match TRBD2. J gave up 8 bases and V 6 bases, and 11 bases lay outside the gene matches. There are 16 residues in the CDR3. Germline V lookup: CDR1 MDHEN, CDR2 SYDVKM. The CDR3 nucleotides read TGTGCCAGCAGCTCCCCCGGGACTAGCGGGATTAGTACGCAGTATTTT. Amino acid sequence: CASSSPGTSGISTQYF.

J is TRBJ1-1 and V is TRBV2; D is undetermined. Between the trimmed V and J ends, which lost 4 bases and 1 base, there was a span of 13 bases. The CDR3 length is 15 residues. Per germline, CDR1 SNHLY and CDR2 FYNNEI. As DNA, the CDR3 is TGTGCCAGCAGTGCATTGGAGGGAGAGAACACTGAAGCTTTCTTT. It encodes CASSALEGENTEAFF. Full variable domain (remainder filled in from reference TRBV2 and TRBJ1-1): EPEVTQTPSHQVTQMGQEVILRCVPISNHLYFYWYRQILGQKVEFLVSFYNNEISEKSEIFDDQFSVERPDGSNFTLKIRSTKLEDSAMYFCASSALEGENTEAFFGQGTRLTVV.

The CDR3 protein is CASSRALYARVTEAFF. In DNA form, the CDR3 reads TGTGCCAGTAGTAGGGCCCTGTACGCCAGGGTTACTGAAGCTTTCTTT. This chain uses TRBV19 with TRBJ1-1, with D tentatively TRBD1 (5 bases). The CDR3 spans 16 residues. Germline CDR1 is LNHDA and CDR2 is SQIVND (reference sequence). V lost 4 bases and J 5 bases, leaving 20 bases between the germline ends.

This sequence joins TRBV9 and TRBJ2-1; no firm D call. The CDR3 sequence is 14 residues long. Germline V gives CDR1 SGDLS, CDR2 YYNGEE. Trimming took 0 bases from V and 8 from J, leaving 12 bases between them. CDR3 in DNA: TGTGCCAGCAGCGTAGGAACCAGCAGGTATGAGCAGTTCTTC. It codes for CASSVGTSRYEQFF.

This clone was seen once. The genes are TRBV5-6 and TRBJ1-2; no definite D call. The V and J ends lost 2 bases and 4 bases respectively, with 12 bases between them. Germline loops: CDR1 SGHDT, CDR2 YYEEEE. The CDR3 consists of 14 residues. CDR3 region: CASSFGNSPYGYTF. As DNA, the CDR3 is TGTGCCAGCAGCTTTGGGAACAGTCCCTATGGCTACACCTTC.

The CDR3 here is CASSPGDISYEQYF. Here the CDR3 DNA reads TGCGCCAGCAGCCCGGGGGACATTTCCTACGAGCAGTACTTC. J is TRBJ2-7 and V is TRBV5-1; D tentatively reads TRBD1 or TRBD2 (6 bases each). This CDR3 spans 14 amino acids. Germline CDR1 is SGHRS and CDR2 is YFSETQ. V lost 4 bases and J lost 1, with 12 bases in between.

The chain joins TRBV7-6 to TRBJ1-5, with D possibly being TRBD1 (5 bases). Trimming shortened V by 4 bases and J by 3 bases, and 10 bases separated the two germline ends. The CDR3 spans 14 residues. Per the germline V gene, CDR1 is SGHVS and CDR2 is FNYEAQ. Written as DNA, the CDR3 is TGTGCCAGCAGCTCTCGGGGGGACAATCAGCCCCAGCATTTT. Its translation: CASSSRGDNQPQHF. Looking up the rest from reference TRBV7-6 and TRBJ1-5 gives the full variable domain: GAGVSQSPRYKVTKRGQDVALRCDPISGHVSLYWYRQALGQGPEFLTYFNYEAQQDKSGLPNDRFSAERPEGSISTLTIQRTEQRDSAMYRCASSSRGDNQPQHFGDGTRLSIL.

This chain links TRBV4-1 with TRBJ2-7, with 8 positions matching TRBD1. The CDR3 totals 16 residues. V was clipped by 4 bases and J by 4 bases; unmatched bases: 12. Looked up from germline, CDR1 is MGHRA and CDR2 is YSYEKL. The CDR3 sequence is CASSPQTGALQYEQYF. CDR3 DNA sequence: TGCGCCAGCAGCCCTCAGACAGGGGCACTCCAATACGAGCAGTACTTC.

The CDR3 protein is CASSFQGSKYNEQFF. The CDR3 DNA sequence: TGTGCCAGCAGCTTTCAGGGATCCAAATACAATGAGCAGTTCTTC. This rearrangement joins TRBV7-9 to TRBJ2-1; TRBD1 is a possible D gene (5 bases). Trimming cost V 3 bases and J 4 bases, with 13 bases left between them. The CDR3 contains 15 residues. Germline V lookup: CDR1 SEHNR, CDR2 FQNEAQ (reference sequence).

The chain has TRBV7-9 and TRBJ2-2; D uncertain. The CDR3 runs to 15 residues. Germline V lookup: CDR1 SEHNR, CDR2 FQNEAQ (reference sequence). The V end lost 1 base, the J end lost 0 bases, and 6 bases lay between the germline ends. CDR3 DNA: TGTGCCAGCAGCTTAGTGATACCGAACACCGGGGAGCTGTTTTTT. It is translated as CASSLVIPNTGELFF. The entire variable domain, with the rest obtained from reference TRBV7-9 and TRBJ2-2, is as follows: DTGVSQNPRHKITKRGQNVTFRCDPISEHNRLYWYRQTLGQGPEFLTYFQNEAQLEKSRLLSDRFSAERPKGSFSTLEIQRTEQGDSAMYLCASSLVIPNTGELFFGEGSRLTVL.

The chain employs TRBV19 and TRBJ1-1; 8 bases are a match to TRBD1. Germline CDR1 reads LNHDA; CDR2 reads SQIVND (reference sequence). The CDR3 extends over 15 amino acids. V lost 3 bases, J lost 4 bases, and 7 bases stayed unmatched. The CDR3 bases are TGTGCCAGTAGTATTACAGGGGGGGAGGTCACTGAAGCTTTCTTT. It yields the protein CASSITGGEVTEAFF.

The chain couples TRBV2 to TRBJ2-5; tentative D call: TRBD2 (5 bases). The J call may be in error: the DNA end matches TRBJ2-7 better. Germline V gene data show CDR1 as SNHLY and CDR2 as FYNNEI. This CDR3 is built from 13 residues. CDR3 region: CASTVGDVYEQYF. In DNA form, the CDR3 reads TGTGCCAGCACTGTGGGAGATGTCTACGAGCAGTACTTC.

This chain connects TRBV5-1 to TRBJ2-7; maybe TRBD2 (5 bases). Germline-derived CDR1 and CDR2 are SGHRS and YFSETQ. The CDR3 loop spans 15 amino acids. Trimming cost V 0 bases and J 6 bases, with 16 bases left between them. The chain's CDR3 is CASSLEATSMGEQYF. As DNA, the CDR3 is TGCGCCAGCAGCTTGGAAGCAACTAGTATGGGCGAGCAGTACTTC.

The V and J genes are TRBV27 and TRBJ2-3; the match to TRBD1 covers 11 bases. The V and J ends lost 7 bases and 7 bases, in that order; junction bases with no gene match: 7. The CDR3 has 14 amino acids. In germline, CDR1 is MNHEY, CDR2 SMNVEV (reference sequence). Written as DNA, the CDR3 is TGTGCCAGCACCCCCGGGACAGGGGGACATACGCAGTATTTT. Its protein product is CASTPGTGGHTQYF.

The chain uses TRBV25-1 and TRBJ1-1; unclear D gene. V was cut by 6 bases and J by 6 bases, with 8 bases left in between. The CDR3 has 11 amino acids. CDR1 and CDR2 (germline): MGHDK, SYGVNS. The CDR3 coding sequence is TGTGCCAGCAGGGGGTTGGCTGAAGCTTTCTTT. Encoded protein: CASRGLAEAFF.